This entry features one TCR beta chain sequence. The sample is drawn from a study of blood T cell repertoires in COVID-19. Study information: The origin of the acute and convalescent COVID-19 samples was the United States, Italy and Spain.

The repertoire was sequenced with immunoSEQ multiplex PCR; TCRdb's copy has only in-frame clones and lacks some. The table shows around 27,000 clones, with approximately 80% occurring only once. CDR3 length: 17 residues. Unmatched junction bases numbered 11, after V lost 5 bases and J lost 4 bases. Germline assignment: CDR1 SGHTA and CDR2 FQGTGA. This chain uses TRBV7-3 with TRBJ2-5; 12 bases are a match to TRBD2. This sequence was found in a man aged 65-85 years with active COVID-19. Input material: peripheral blood. CDR3 residues: CASSPMSLAGGRETQYF. CDR3 nucleotide sequence: TGTGCCAGCAGCCCTATGTCCCTAGCGGGAGGGAGAGAGACCCAGTACTTC.